This passage covers 32 T cell receptor beta chains from one sample sequenced in a study of CD8 T cells in ankylosing spondylitis. Study results and caveats: What seemed typical of ankylosing spondylitis blood was a TCR beta motif built from several highly homologous variants.

The antigens these receptors bind are not known. TCRdb independently ran MiXCR on the 5' RACE reads; one entry per CDR3 protein. The top ten clones hold approximately 30% of a sample with 100,000 to 150,000 distinct CDR3 sequences, approximately 17% of them seen once. The source material was blood, either unsorted or a sorted T cell fraction (not recorded which). The receptors originated from a male donor with ankylosing spondylitis.

This clonotype was found many times. V usage is TRBV7-9 and J usage is TRBJ1-2, with D perhaps TRBD1 (6 bases). The V end lost 8 bases, the J end lost 8 bases, and 12 bases lay between the germline ends. Germline V CDR1 and CDR2: SEHNR, FQNEAQ (reference sequence). The CDR3 is made up of 11 amino acids. The CDR3 protein is CASEGDGGYTF. The CDR3 DNA follows: TGTGCCAGCGAGGGGGACGGCGGCTACACCTTC.

The J gene is TRBJ2-1, the V gene TRBV5-1, with D uncertain. The germline gives CDR1 SGHRS, CDR2 YFSETQ. This CDR3 is built from 15 residues. With 0 bases removed from V and 3 bases from J, the gap between germline ends came to 10 bases. The CDR3 DNA is TGCGCCAGCAGCTTGGGAGATCTCAACTACAATGAGCAGTTCTTC. Residues: CASSLGDLNYNEQFF.

V usage is TRBV19 and J usage is TRBJ2-7; 8 bases line up with TRBD2. The V gene's germline CDR1 is LNHDA and CDR2 SQIVND (reference sequence). CDR3 length equals 16 residues. V was clipped by 4 bases and J by 0 bases; unmatched bases: 8. The CDR3 nucleotides read TGTGCCAGTAGTACGCTGCGGGAGGATCCCTCCTACGAGCAGTACTTC. Residues: CASSTLREDPSYEQYF.

V gene TRBV6-1 combines with J gene TRBJ2-3; D unclear. The CDR3 contains 15 residues. The germline CDR1 and CDR2 sequences are MNHNS and SASEGT. V lost 6 bases, J lost 4 bases, and 17 bases lay in between. CDR3 sequence: CASSPRVNRADTQYF. The CDR3 DNA reads as TGTGCCAGCAGCCCTCGGGTTAATAGAGCAGATACGCAGTATTTT.

In its sample, this clonotype was seen many times. This chain joins TRBV27 and TRBJ2-5; possibly TRBD1 for D (5 bases). Germline CDR1 MNHEY, CDR2 SMNVEV (reference sequence). The CDR3 consists of 14 residues. The V end was cut by 5 bases, the J end by 2 bases, with 12 bases between. In DNA form, the CDR3 reads TGTGCCAGCAGTACGCGACAGACGCAAGAGACCCAGTACTTC. This translates into CASSTRQTQETQYF.

This clonotype appeared a few times. J is TRBJ1-6 and V is TRBV9; D gene uncertain. V lost 4 bases and J 13 bases, leaving 12 bases between the germline ends. The CDR3 totals 12 residues. The germline CDR1 and CDR2 sequences are SGDLS and YYNGEE. CDR3 nucleotide sequence: TGTGCCAGCAGCCCCAGAGGAGGGCCCCTCCACTTT. Its translation is CASSPRGGPLHF.

This clonotype was picked up a small number of times. This chain connects TRBV4-1 to TRBJ1-3, with D perhaps TRBD1 (5 bases). Germline V gene lookup returns CDR1 MGHRA and CDR2 YSYEKL. V was trimmed by 4 bases and J by 2 bases, leaving 12 bases between them. CDR3 size: 15 residues. CDR3 region: CASSPQGETGNTIYF. CDR3 nucleotides: TGCGCCAGCAGCCCCCAGGGAGAGACTGGAAACACCATATATTTT.

The sample holds many counts of this clonotype. The V gene is TRBV4-2, the J gene TRBJ1-2, with D possibly matching TRBD1 (6 bases). The CDR3 consists of 15 residues. The germline V gene has CDR1 LGHNA and CDR2 YNFKEQ. V gave up 0 bases and J gave up 7 bases, with 15 bases separating them. The CDR3 bases are TGTGCCAGCAGCCAAGATCTGCAGGGGAAGGGTGGCTACACCTTC. Protein sequence: CASSQDLQGKGGYTF.

This clonotype was seen at least ten times. The chain couples TRBV4-1 to TRBJ2-1; 11 bases are shared with TRBD2. The CDR3 spans 15 residues. Trimming cost V 6 bases and J 7 bases; bases outside gene matches: 8. CDR1 and CDR2 from the germline V gene are MGHRA and YSYEKL. CDR3 protein: CASRDTSGSRNEQFF. The DNA of the CDR3 is TGCGCCAGCAGGGATACTAGCGGGAGTAGGAATGAGCAGTTCTTC.

The J gene is TRBJ2-3, the V gene TRBV7-2; D is unresolved. V was clipped by 5 bases and J by 3 bases, with 9 bases between them. Germline V CDR1 and CDR2: SGHTA, FQGNSA. This CDR3 comprises 13 residues. The DNA of the CDR3 is TGTGCCAGCAGCCAGAGACGGACAGATACGCAGTATTTT. Translation gives CASSQRRTDTQYF.

J is TRBJ2-7 and V is TRBV4-2; no clear D. The CDR3 has 14 amino acids. Per the germline V gene, CDR1 is LGHNA and CDR2 is YNFKEQ. Between the trimmed V and J ends, which lost 3 bases and 5 bases, there was a span of 14 bases. This CDR3 reads CASSQALGPDEQYF. The CDR3 region has the DNA TGTGCCAGCAGCCAGGCCCTCGGCCCCGACGAGCAGTACTTC.

This sequence joins TRBV3-1 and TRBJ1-4, with 8 bases that match TRBD1. CDR1 and CDR2 from the germline V gene are LGHDT and YNNKEL (reference sequence). Trimming took 3 bases from V and 5 from J; bases not matched to a gene: 8. The length of the CDR3 is 16 residues. The CDR3 sequence is CASSHVQGGENEKLFF. CDR3 coding DNA: TGTGCCAGCAGCCACGTACAGGGGGGCGAGAATGAAAAACTGTTTTTT.

The chain recombines TRBV29-1 with TRBJ1-1, with TRBD1 identical over 8 bases. This CDR3 region has 13 residues. Germline V gives CDR1 SQVTM, CDR2 ANQGSEA. Unmatched junction bases numbered 6, after V lost 6 bases and J lost 3 bases. In nucleotides, the CDR3 is TGCAGCGTGGAGACAGGGGTGGACACTGAAGCTTTCTTT. Translation gives CSVETGVDTEAFF.

The chain is built from TRBV28 and TRBJ2-1, with D maybe TRBD1 (6 bases). From germline, CDR1 is MDHEN and CDR2 SYDVKM. V was shortened by 6 bases and J by 2 bases, with 17 bases between the two germline ends. The CDR3 runs 16 residues. For the CDR3, the DNA is TGTGCCAGCAGACCCCCTACAGGGACGCCCTACAATGAGCAGTTCTTC. Protein product: CASRPPTGTPYNEQFF.

The chain recombines TRBV6-1 with TRBJ2-2; no firm D call. CDR1 is MNHNS and CDR2 is SASEGT in the germline V gene. V was trimmed by 5 bases and J by 3 bases, leaving 10 bases between them. This CDR3 comprises 14 residues. The CDR3 sequence: CASSSTAYTGELFF. The CDR3 DNA reads TGTGCCAGCAGTAGTACAGCTTACACCGGGGAGCTGTTTTTT.

This clonotype was detected only a few times. The rearrangement links TRBV15 to TRBJ2-7; the match to TRBD2 covers 10 bases. Germline loops: CDR1 LNHNV, CDR2 YYDKDF (reference sequence). The CDR3 spans 17 residues. J lost 4 bases, V lost 0 bases, and 9 bases had no gene match. This CDR3 is CATSRDETSGFIYEQYF. In DNA, the CDR3 is TGTGCCACCAGCAGAGATGAGACTAGCGGGTTCATATACGAGCAGTACTTC. The full variable domain, rest sourced from reference TRBV15 and TRBJ2-7, is DAMVIQNPRYQVTQFGKPVTLSCSQTLNHNVMYWYQQKSSQAPKLLFHYYDKDFNNEADTPDNFQSRRPNTSFCFLDIRSPGLGDTAMYLCATSRDETSGFIYEQYFGPGTRLTVT.

This clonotype was seen at least ten times. The V gene is TRBV19, the J gene TRBJ1-1, with D possibly being TRBD1 (5 bases). CDR1 LNHDA and CDR2 SQIVND come from the germline V gene (reference sequence). V was cut by 4 bases and J by 5 bases, with 14 bases left in between. The CDR3 totals 14 residues. The CDR3 DNA reads TGTGCCAGTAGTACTTACGGGGGGGTTACTGAAGCTTTCTTT. Protein sequence: CASSTYGGVTEAFF. The whole variable domain, filled in from reference TRBV19 and TRBJ1-1, reads DGGITQSPKYLFRKEGQNVTLSCEQNLNHDAMYWYRQDPGQGLRLIYYSQIVNDFQKGDIAEGYSVSREKKESFPLTVTSAQKNPTAFYLCASSTYGGVTEAFFGQGTRLTVV.

This clonotype was detected only a few times. The CDR3 protein is CAISDQTSGLSYEQYF. The CDR3 DNA is TGTGCCATCAGTGACCAGACTAGCGGTCTCTCCTACGAGCAGTACTTC. The chain carries TRBV10-3 and TRBJ2-7, with 9 positions matching TRBD2. With 3 bases clipped from V and 0 bases from J, the junction kept 6 bases outside the gene matches. Germline V CDR1 and CDR2: ENHRY, SYGVKD. The CDR3 covers 16 residues.

This clonotype was picked up a small number of times. This chain joins TRBV7-9 and TRBJ2-3, with 8 bases fitting TRBD2. Germline V lookup: CDR1 SEHNR, CDR2 FQNEAQ (reference sequence). The V segment lost 0 bases and the J segment 2 bases; nucleotides outside the gene matches: 1. The CDR3 spans 15 residues. The CDR3 sequence: CASSLASGVTDTQYF. Here the CDR3 DNA reads TGTGCCAGCAGCTTAGCTAGCGGGGTCACAGATACGCAGTATTTT.

This chain links TRBV7-9 with TRBJ2-3; D could derive from TRBD1 or TRBD2 (6 bases each). Germline-derived CDR1 and CDR2 are SEHNR and FQNEAQ (reference sequence). This CDR3 contains 15 residues. Deletions cut 5 bases from V and 3 bases from J, with 15 bases between. The CDR3 loop is CASSDSGGGTDTQYF. CDR3 bases: TGTGCCAGCAGCGATAGCGGAGGGGGGACAGATACGCAGTATTTT.

In this sample, this clonotype turned up a few times. The chain carries TRBV2 and TRBJ2-3, with D possibly TRBD1 on 6 matching bases. The CDR3 sequence is 17 residues long. CDR1 SNHLY and CDR2 FYNNEI come from the germline V gene. The V end lost 4 bases, the J end lost 0 bases, and 17 bases lay between the germline ends. CDR3 bases: TGTGCCAGCAGTGGGGACACCTTTTCCCGTAGCACAGATACGCAGTATTTT. Translation gives CASSGDTFSRSTDTQYF.

The chain employs TRBV2 and TRBJ1-1; weak D call: TRBD1 (6 bases). CDR3 length: 12 amino acids. Germline CDR1 reads SNHLY; CDR2 reads FYNNEI. The CDR3 is CVPAGGGGEAFF. CDR3 DNA: TGTGTCCCAGCGGGGGGGGGCGGTGAAGCTTTCTTT. The full variable domain, rest sourced from reference TRBV2 and TRBJ1-1, is EPEVTQTPSHQVTQMGQEVILRCVPISNHLYFYWYRQILGQKVEFLVSFYNNEISEKSEIFDDQFSVERPDGSNFTLKIRSTKLEDSAMYFCVPAGGGGEAFFGQGTRLTVV.

This clonotype has a handful of counts. The chain uses TRBV20-1 and TRBJ2-3; D is perhaps TRBD1 or TRBD2 (5 bases each). CDR3 size: 15 residues. CDR1 DFQATT and CDR2 SNEGSKA come from the germline V gene (reference sequence). The V end was cut by 4 bases, the J end by 0 bases, with 14 bases between. The CDR3 region has the DNA TGCAGTGCTAACGGTTTGGGACCGAGCACAGATACGCAGTATTTT. Amino acid sequence: CSANGLGPSTDTQYF.

DNA for the CDR3: TGTGCCAGCAGCGAGGGGCCCGGCGGGGAGCAGTACTTC. As protein: CASSEGPGGEQYF. This chain connects TRBV9 to TRBJ2-7; D could derive from TRBD1 or TRBD2 (5 bases each). This CDR3 has 13 residues. Germline-derived CDR1 and CDR2 are SGDLS and YYNGEE. Between the trimmed V and J ends, which lost 3 bases and 7 bases, there was a span of 14 bases.

This chain joins TRBV28 and TRBJ2-1, with 10 bases matching TRBD1. The CDR3 is 16 amino acids. Per germline, CDR1 MDHEN and CDR2 SYDVKM. V lost 7 bases, J lost 4 bases, and 10 bases stayed unmatched. CDR3 region: CASTRSGTGDYNEQFF. CDR3 in DNA: TGTGCCAGCACCCGGTCGGGGACAGGGGATTACAATGAGCAGTTCTTC.

This CDR3 reads CSVALAGSYNEQFF. CDR3 nucleotides: TGCAGCGTTGCCTTAGCGGGATCCTACAATGAGCAGTTCTTC. This chain links TRBV29-1 with TRBJ2-1; 8 nucleotides align to TRBD2. Germline CDR1 SQVTM, CDR2 ANQGSEA. With 4 bases clipped from V and 1 base from J, the junction kept 3 bases outside the gene matches. This CDR3 has 14 residues.

The gene calls are TRBV28 and TRBJ2-7; 12 bases are a match to TRBD2. J was trimmed by 5 bases and V by 8 bases; bases with no gene match: 13. The CDR3 consists of 16 residues. CDR1 is MDHEN and CDR2 is SYDVKM in the germline V gene. The chain's CDR3 is CASALAGGPPEDEQYF. DNA for the CDR3: TGTGCCAGCGCTCTAGCGGGAGGGCCTCCTGAGGACGAGCAGTACTTC.

The chain joins TRBV28 to TRBJ1-1; the match to TRBD1 covers 7 bases. V trimming: 10 bases; J trimming: 3 bases; junction bases outside the gene matches: 14. CDR1 and CDR2 from the germline V gene are MDHEN and SYDVKM. The CDR3 totals 15 residues. CDR3 nucleotide sequence: TGTGCCATCTCGGAGGGGGCCCTCCAGGACACTGAAGCTTTCTTT. This translates into CAISEGALQDTEAFF.

This clonotype was observed a few times. V is TRBV20-1 and J is TRBJ2-3; 8 bases align to TRBD2. Germline V gene data show CDR1 as DFQATT and CDR2 as SNEGSKA (reference sequence). V dropped 0 bases and J dropped 0; count of bases not matched to a gene: 5. CDR3 size: 16 residues. CDR3 in amino acids: CSARDSPSGSTDTQYF. CDR3 DNA: TGCAGTGCTAGAGATTCCCCTAGCGGGAGCACAGATACGCAGTATTTT.

This rearrangement joins TRBV5-1 to TRBJ1-2; D is undetermined. Germline V gives CDR1 SGHRS, CDR2 YFSETQ. The length of the CDR3 is 11 residues. V was clipped by 0 bases and J by 8 bases, with 5 bases between them. CDR3 in DNA: TGCGCCAGCAGCTTGGCCGACGGCTACACCTTC. The encoded protein is CASSLADGYTF.

This clonotype was seen more than once but under ten times. This chain joins TRBV4-1 and TRBJ2-5; the D gene is possibly TRBD1 (6 bases). V was cut by 4 bases and J by 3 bases, with 12 bases left in between. Germline V CDR1 and CDR2: MGHRA, YSYEKL. The CDR3 covers 14 residues. Written as DNA, the CDR3 is TGCGCCAGCAGCCGCAACAGGGTAGAAGAGACCCAGTACTTC. Translation gives CASSRNRVEETQYF.

The CDR3 loop is CASSYTNSLEQYF. The CDR3 region has the DNA TGTGCCAGCAGTTACACTAACTCCCTGGAGCAGTACTTC. The chain is built from TRBV6-5 and TRBJ2-7, with D hard to call. V lost 2 bases and J lost 7, with 12 bases in between. CDR3 length: 13 residues. Germline V gives CDR1 MNHEY, CDR2 SVGAGI.